The 8 T cell receptor beta chains below come from one sample, sequenced in a study of T-cell memory formation after mild COVID-19. Each CDR3 protein is one row after TCRdb ran MiXCR on the 5' RACE reads. The sample shows about 270,000 distinct CDR3 sequences, around 15% of them seen only once. Sequenced material: PBMCs or a T cell subset sorted from them (not recorded which). Receptors were obtained from a man aged 18 to 35 who had mild COVID-19 (a few samples of this study predate the infection). Cell type and time point are not known.

This sequence joins TRBV7-2 and TRBJ2-3; 11 bases map to TRBD2. This CDR3 is 17 amino acids long. V dropped 0 bases and J dropped 8; count of bases not matched to a gene: 10. Germline V lookup: CDR1 SGHTA, CDR2 FQGNSA. CDR3 in DNA: TGTGCCAGCAGCTTAGCCCCTAGCGGGGGGCCCGGTGGTACGCAGTATTTT. Its translation is CASSLAPSGGPGGTQYF.

Only a few counts were recorded for this clonotype. This sequence joins TRBV14 and TRBJ2-1; D is possibly TRBD2 (6 bases). The V end lost 1 base, the J end lost 0 bases, and 16 bases lay between the germline ends. This CDR3 spans 18 amino acids. Germline CDR1 reads SGHDN; CDR2 reads FVKESK. This CDR3 is CASSQGRGRTSSYNEQFF. CDR3 nucleotides: TGTGCCAGCAGCCAAGGGAGGGGACGTACCAGCTCCTACAATGAGCAGTTCTTC.

The sample holds a few counts of this clonotype. This chain connects TRBV5-5 to TRBJ1-5, with D maybe TRBD1 (5 bases). Per the germline V gene, CDR1 is SGHKS and CDR2 is YYEKEE (reference sequence). The V gene lost 4 bases and the J gene lost 0 bases, with 17 bases spanning the gap. This CDR3 has 17 residues. This chain's CDR3 is CASSPYDRTYSNQPQHF. For the CDR3, the DNA is TGTGCCAGCAGCCCCTACGACAGAACCTATAGCAATCAGCCCCAGCATTTT.

This clonotype occurred a few times. The V call is TRBV7-3, the J call TRBJ2-3; tentatively, D is TRBD1 (7 bases). This CDR3 contains 13 residues. V lost 2 bases to trimming and J lost 5 bases, with 8 bases between them. Germline CDR1 is SGHTA and CDR2 is FQGTGA. As DNA, the CDR3 is TGTGCCAGCAGCTTACAGGGGGGAGATACGCAGTATTTT. The encoded protein is CASSLQGGDTQYF.

This clonotype was detected only a few times. The chain links TRBV30 to TRBJ2-7; D is undetermined. The CDR3 spans 13 residues. Germline V gene sequence: CDR1 GTSNPN, CDR2 SVGIG (reference sequence). Trimming stripped 5 bases from V and 1 base from J, with 12 bases between. As DNA, the CDR3 is TGTGCCTGGCTGGGGAAAGGGTCCTACGAGCAGTACTTC. Translated: CAWLGKGSYEQYF.

This clonotype was counted ten times or more. The chain employs TRBV7-9 and TRBJ1-2; 9 positions match TRBD1. The CDR3 spans 12 residues. V dropped 3 bases and J dropped 7; count of bases not matched to a gene: 0. CDR1 is SEHNR and CDR2 is FQNEAQ in the germline V gene (reference sequence). The CDR3 region is CASSLTGGGYTF. Written as DNA, the CDR3 is TGTGCCAGCAGCTTGACAGGGGGTGGCTACACCTTC.

This clonotype was seen repeatedly, ten times or more. The rearrangement joins TRBV20-1 to TRBJ1-5; TRBD1 agrees at 8 bases. There are 13 residues in the CDR3. V trimming: 6 bases; J trimming: 3 bases; junction bases outside the gene matches: 4. Germline CDR1 DFQATT, CDR2 SNEGSKA (reference sequence). This CDR3 reads CSAKTGVNQPQHF. Written as DNA, the CDR3 is TGCAGTGCAAAGACAGGGGTCAATCAGCCCCAGCATTTT.

V is TRBV6-2 or TRBV6-3 and J is TRBJ2-7; 9 bases map to TRBD2. Germline V gene sequence: CDR1 MNHEY, CDR2 SVGEGT. This CDR3 contains 16 residues. With V trimmed by 4 bases and J by 7 bases, 14 bases remained unmatched. CDR3 protein: CASSSLWRGGPGEQYV. The CDR3 nucleotides are TGTGCCAGCAGTTCCCTCTGGCGGGGGGGTCCGGGAGAGCAGTACGTC.